This record looks at one T cell receptor beta chain sequence and its context. Its antigen is as yet unknown. Sequencing was performed with immunoSEQ multiplex PCR; in TCRdb, only in-frame clones are kept and a portion is missing. The sample has about 130,000 clones, under 90% seen once. These data belong to a study of T cell responses to AZD1222 COVID-19 vaccine. Study information: The analysis combined second doses at about 4 or about 12 weeks.

Study findings and constraints: An increase in Spike-specific TCR breadth and depth was observed after two AZD1222 doses.

CDR3 length: 13 residues. CDR1 and CDR2 from the germline V gene are GTSNPN and SVGIG (reference sequence). The V and J ends lost 0 bases and 5 bases, in that order; junction bases with no gene match: 3. The specimen comprised peripheral blood, sampled on day 0 of AZD1222 vaccination. The genes are TRBV30 and TRBJ1-1, with 7 positions matching TRBD1. This receptor was taken from an adult in good health. The CDR3 DNA is TGTGCCTGGAGTGTCCCCAGGGGGACTGAAGCTTTCTTT. Protein product: CAWSVPRGTEAFF.